One T cell receptor beta chain is described in this entry. Its antigen remains unidentified. The sample belongs to a study of cytomegalovirus exposure and HLA in healthy donors. Study information: A subsequent analysis reported that the approximately 120 validation repertoires were produced on the same platform that had also been used for the 500 to 700 first-cohort repertoires. Broader study findings: The tendency of first-cohort TCR clusters to co-occur in the 120 or so validation repertoires was the finding of a later analysis.

The data were produced by immunoSEQ multiplex PCR, yet TCRdb's version contains in-frame clones alone and is incomplete. The sample lists about 160,000 clones, 75% to 90% occurring once. V was trimmed by 8 bases and J by 1 base, leaving 14 bases between them. Germline assignment: CDR1 MNHNS and CDR2 SASEGT. This CDR3 comprises 15 residues. The TCR originated in a young woman in good health and CMV-seronegative. The sample comprised PBMCs. The chain is built from TRBV6-1 and TRBJ1-4; possibly TRBD1 for D (5 bases). The CDR3 coding sequence is TGTGCCAGCGGGGAGGGGATGGGAACTAATGAAAAACTGTTTTTT. Translated: CASGEGMGTNEKLFF.